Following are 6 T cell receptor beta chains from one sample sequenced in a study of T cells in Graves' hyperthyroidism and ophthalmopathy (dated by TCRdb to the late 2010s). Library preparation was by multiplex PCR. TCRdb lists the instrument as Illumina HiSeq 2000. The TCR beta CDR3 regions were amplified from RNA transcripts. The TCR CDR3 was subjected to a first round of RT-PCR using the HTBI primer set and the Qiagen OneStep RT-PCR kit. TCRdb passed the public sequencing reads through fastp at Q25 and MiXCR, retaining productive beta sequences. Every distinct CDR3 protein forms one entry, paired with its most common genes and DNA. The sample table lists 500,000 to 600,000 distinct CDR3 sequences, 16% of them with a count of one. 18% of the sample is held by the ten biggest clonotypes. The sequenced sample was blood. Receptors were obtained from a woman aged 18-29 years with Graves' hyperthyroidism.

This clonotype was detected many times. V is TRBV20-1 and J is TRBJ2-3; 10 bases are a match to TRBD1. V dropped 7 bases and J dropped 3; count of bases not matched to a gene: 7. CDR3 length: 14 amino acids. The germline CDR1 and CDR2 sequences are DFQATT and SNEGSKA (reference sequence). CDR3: CSVWTGGVTDTQYF. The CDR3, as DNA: TGCAGTGTTTGGACAGGGGGTGTTACAGATACGCAGTATTTT.

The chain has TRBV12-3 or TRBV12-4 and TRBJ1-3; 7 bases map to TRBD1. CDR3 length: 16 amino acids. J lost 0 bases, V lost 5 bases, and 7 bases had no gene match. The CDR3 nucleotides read TGTGCCAGCAGTCCCCAGACAGGGCTCTCTGGAAACACCATATATTTT. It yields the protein CASSPQTGLSGNTIYF.

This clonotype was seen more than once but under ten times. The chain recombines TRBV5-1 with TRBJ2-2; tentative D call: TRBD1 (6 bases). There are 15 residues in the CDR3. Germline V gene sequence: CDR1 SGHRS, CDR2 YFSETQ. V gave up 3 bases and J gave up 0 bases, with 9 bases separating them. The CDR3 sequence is CASSWTDANTGELFF. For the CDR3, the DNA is TGCGCCAGCAGCTGGACAGACGCGAACACCGGGGAGCTGTTTTTT.

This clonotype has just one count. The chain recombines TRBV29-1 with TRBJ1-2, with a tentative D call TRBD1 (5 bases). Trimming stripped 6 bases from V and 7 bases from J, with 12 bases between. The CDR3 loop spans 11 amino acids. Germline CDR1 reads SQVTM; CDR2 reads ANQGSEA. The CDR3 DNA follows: TGCAGCGTAAACCAGGGCCGTGGCTACACCTTC. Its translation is CSVNQGRGYTF.

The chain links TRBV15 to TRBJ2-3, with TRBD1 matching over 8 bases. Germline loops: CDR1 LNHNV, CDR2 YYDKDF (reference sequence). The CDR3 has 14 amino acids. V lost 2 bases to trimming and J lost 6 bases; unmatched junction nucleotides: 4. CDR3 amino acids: CATSRPTGVDTQYF. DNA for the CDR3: TGTGCCACCAGCAGACCGACAGGGGTGGATACGCAGTATTTT. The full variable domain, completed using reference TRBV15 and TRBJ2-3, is DAMVIQNPRYQVTQFGKPVTLSCSQTLNHNVMYWYQQKSSQAPKLLFHYYDKDFNNEADTPDNFQSRRPNTSFCFLDIRSPGLGDTAMYLCATSRPTGVDTQYFGPGTRLTVL.

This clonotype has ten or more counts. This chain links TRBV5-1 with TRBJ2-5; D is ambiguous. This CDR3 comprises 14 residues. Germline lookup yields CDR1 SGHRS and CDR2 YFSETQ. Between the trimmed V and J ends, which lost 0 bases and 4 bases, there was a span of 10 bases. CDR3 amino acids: CASSLGSQPETQYF. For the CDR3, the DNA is TGCGCCAGCAGCTTGGGTAGTCAGCCAGAGACCCAGTACTTC.